The clone carrying this T cell receptor (beta chain) was seen ten or more times. Its antigen remains unidentified. The trim removed 2 bases at V and 0 bases at J, leaving 5 bases unmatched. This CDR3 is built from 15 residues. From germline, CDR1 is GTSNPN and CDR2 SVGIG (reference sequence). The sample is drawn from a study of T cells in Graves' hyperthyroidism and ophthalmopathy. Study as a whole: Before any treatment, at initial diagnosis, peripheral blood was collected. Study findings and constraints: In simple terms, a model built on 13 V-J features told ophthalmopathy apart from stable hyperthyroidism.

Orbital computed tomography, thyroid ultrasound, serum thyroxine and TRAb, and clinical symptoms together informed the diagnoses. When hyperthyroidism was first diagnosed, the blood sample was taken, preceding any ophthalmopathy symptoms. It was RNA transcripts that yielded the amplified TCR beta CDR3 regions. Researchers ran a first-round RT-PCR on the TCR CDR3 using the HTBI primer set. Each CDR3 protein is one row after TCRdb ran MiXCR on the multiplex PCR reads. The top ten hold roughly 5.7% of the sample, which has 550,000 to 650,000 distinct CDR3 sequences, around 13% seen once. The rearrangement links TRBV30 to TRBJ1-2; TRBD1 matches 8 bases. Source material: blood. The TCR originated in a woman in her twenties or thirties with Graves' hyperthyroidism that later progressed to Graves' ophthalmopathy. The CDR3 region has the DNA TGTGCCTGGAGTCCAACAGGGGGAGCTAACTATGGCTACACCTTC. This translates into CAWSPTGGANYGYTF.